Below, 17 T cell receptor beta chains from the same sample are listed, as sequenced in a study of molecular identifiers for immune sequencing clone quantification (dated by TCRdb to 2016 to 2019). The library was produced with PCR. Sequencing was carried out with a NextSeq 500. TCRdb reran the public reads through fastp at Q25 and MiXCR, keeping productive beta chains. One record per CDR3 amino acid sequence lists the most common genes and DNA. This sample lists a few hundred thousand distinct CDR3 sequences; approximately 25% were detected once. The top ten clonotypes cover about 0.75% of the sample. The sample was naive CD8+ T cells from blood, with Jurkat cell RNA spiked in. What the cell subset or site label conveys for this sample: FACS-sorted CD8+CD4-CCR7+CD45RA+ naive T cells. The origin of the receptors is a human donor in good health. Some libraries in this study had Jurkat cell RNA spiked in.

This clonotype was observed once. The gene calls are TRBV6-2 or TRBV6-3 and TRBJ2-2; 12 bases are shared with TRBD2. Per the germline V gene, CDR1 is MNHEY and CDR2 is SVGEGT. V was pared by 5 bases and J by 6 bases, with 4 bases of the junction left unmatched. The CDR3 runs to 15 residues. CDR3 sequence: CASSVGLAGPGELFF. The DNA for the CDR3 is TGTGCCAGCAGTGTAGGACTAGCGGGACCCGGGGAGCTGTTTTTT.

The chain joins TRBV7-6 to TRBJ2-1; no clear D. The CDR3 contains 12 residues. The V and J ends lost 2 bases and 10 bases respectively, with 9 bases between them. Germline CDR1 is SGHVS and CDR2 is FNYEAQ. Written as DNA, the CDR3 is TGTGCCAGCAGCTTATTAGAGGAAGAGCAGTTCTTC. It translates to CASSLLEEEQFF.

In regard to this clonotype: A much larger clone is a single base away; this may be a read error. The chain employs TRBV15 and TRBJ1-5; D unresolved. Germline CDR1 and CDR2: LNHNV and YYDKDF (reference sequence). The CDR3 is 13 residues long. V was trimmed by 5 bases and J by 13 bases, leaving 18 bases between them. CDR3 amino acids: CATSLAAAGPQHF. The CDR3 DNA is TGTGCCACCAGCCTAGCCGCGGCAGGTCCACAGCATTTT.

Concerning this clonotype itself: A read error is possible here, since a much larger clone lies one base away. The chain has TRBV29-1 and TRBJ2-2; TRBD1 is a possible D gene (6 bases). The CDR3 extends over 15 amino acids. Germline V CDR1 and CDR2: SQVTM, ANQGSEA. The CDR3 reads CSVEDLGAGTGELSF. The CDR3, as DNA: TGCAGCGTTGAAGATTTGGGGGCTGGCACCGGGGAGCTGTCTTTT.

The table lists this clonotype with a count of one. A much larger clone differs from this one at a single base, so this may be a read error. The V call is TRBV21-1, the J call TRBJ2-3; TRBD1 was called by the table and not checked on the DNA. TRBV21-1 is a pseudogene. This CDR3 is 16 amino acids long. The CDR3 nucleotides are TGTGCCAGCCGAACGAACAGGGACTTTTGGACAGATACGCTGTATTTT. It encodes CASRTNRDFWTDTLYF.

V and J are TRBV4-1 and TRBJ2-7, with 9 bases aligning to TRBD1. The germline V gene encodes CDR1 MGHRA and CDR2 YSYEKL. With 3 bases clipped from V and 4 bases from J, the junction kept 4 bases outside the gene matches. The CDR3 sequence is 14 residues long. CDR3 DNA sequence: TGCGCCAGCAGCCACTCGACAGGGGGTTACGAGCAGTACTTC. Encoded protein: CASSHSTGGYEQYF.

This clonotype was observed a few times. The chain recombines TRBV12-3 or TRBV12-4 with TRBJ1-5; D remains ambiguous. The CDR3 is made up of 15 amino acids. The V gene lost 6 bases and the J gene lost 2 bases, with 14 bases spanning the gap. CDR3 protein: CASSLWVSGNQPQHF. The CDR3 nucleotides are TGTGCCAGCAGCCTGTGGGTATCGGGCAATCAGCCCCAGCATTTT.

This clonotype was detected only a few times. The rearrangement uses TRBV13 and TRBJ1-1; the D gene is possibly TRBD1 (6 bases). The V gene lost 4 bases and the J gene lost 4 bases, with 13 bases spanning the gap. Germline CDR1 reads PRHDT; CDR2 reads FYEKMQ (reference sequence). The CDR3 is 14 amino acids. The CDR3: CASSSGGMGTEAFF. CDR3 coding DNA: TGTGCCAGCAGCTCCGGGGGCATGGGCACTGAAGCTTTCTTT.

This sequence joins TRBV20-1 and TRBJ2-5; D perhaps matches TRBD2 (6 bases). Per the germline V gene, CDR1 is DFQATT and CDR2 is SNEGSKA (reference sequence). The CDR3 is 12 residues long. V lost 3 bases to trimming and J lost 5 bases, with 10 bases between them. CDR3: CSASSGGETQYF. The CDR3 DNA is TGCAGTGCTAGTTCCGGGGGTGAGACCCAGTACTTC.

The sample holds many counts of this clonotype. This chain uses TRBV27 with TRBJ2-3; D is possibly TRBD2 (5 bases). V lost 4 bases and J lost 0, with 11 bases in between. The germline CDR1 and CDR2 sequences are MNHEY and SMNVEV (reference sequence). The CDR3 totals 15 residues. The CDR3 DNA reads TGTGCCAGCAGTTGGACTGTCGGGAGCACAGATACGCAGTATTTT. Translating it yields CASSWTVGSTDTQYF.

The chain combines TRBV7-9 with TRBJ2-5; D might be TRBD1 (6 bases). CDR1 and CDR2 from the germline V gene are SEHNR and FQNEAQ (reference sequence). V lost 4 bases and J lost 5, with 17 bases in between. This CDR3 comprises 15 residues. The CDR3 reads CASSSWTATGETQYF. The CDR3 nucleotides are TGTGCCAGCAGCTCCTGGACAGCGACTGGGGAGACCCAGTACTTC.

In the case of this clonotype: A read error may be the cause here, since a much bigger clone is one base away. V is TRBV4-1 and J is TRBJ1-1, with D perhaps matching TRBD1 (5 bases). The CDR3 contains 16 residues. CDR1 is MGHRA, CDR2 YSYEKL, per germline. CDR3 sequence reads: CASSQEGPSENTEAVF. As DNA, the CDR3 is TGCGCCAGCAGCCAGGAGGGGCCATCTGAGAACACTGAAGCTGTCTTT.

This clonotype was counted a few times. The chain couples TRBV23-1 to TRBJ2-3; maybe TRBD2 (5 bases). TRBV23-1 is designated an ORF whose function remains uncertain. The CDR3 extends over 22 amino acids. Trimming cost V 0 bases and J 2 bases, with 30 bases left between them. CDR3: CASSQSGGRSRELADFTDTQYF. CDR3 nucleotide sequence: TGCGCCAGCAGTCAATCGGGCGGCAGATCAAGGGAACTCGCGGACTTCACAGATACGCAGTATTTT.

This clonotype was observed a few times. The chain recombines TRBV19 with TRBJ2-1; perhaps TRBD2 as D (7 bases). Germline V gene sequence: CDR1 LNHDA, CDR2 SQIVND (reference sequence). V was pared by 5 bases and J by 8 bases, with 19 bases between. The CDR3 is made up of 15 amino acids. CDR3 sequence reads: CASSPGPGGGYEQFF. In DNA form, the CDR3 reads TGTGCCAGTAGTCCAGGCCCCGGCGGGGGCTATGAGCAGTTCTTC.

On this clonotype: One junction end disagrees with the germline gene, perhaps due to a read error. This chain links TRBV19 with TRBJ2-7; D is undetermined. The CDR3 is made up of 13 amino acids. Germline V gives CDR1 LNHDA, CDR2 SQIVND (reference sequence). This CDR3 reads CASRIAVTYEQYF. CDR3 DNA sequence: TGTGCCAGTCGTATAGCCGTCACTTACGAGCAGTACTTC.

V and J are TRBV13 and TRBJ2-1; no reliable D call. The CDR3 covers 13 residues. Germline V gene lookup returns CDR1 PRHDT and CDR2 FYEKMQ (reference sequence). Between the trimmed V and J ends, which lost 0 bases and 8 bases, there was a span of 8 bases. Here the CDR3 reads CASSLGRRHEQFF. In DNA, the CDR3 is TGTGCCAGCAGCTTAGGGCGGCGCCATGAGCAGTTCTTC.

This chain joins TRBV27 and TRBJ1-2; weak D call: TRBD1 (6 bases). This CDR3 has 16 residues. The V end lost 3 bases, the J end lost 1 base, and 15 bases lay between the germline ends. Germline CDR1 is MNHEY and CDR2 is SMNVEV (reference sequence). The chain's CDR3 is CASSFISLGGNYGYTF. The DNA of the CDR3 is TGTGCCAGCAGTTTTATATCGCTAGGGGGTAACTATGGCTACACCTTC.